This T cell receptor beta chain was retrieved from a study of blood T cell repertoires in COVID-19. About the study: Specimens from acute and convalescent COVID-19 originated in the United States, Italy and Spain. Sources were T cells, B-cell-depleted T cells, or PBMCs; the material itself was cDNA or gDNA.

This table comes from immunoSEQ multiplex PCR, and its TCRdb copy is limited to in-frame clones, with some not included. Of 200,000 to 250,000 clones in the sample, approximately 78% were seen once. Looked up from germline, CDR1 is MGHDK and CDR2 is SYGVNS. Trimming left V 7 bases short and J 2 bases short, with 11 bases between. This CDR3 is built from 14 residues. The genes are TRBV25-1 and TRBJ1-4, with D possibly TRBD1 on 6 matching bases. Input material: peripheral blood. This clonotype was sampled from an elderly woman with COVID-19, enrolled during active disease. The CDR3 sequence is CASNPRGTNEKLFF. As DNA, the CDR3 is TGTGCCAGCAATCCCAGGGGTACTAATGAAAAACTGTTTTTT.